This entry lists 12 T cell receptor beta chains sequenced from one sample in a study of T cells in Graves' hyperthyroidism and ophthalmopathy. The TCR beta CDR3 regions underwent amplification using RNA transcripts as the source. A set of HTBI primers served as the primers for a first-round RT-PCR of the TCR CDR3. TCRdb ran MiXCR on the multiplex PCR reads and lists one entry per CDR3 protein. Altogether hundreds of thousands of distinct CDR3 sequences are present, about 14% being singletons, with the ten largest covering almost 6%. The source material was blood. The receptors come from a woman aged 30 to 39 with Graves' hyperthyroidism that later progressed to Graves' ophthalmopathy.

This clonotype showed up many times. J is TRBJ2-3 and V is TRBV20-1; possible D gene TRBD1, 5 bases. Per germline, CDR1 DFQATT and CDR2 SNEGSKA (reference sequence). Trimming took off 2 bases at V and 3 bases at J, with 12 bases between the two ends. This CDR3 comprises 14 residues. DNA for the CDR3: TGCAGTGCTAGAAAACCGACAGCGACAGATACGCAGTATTTT. Translated: CSARKPTATDTQYF.

In this sample, this clonotype turned up many times. V usage is TRBV18 and J usage is TRBJ2-3; D perhaps matches TRBD2 (6 bases). The CDR3 extends over 16 amino acids. Germline values: CDR1 KGHSH, CDR2 LQKENI. The V gene lost 3 bases and the J gene lost 5 bases, with 18 bases spanning the gap. The CDR3 spells CASSPLTGAGVDTQYF. The CDR3 bases are TGTGCCAGCTCACCCCTAACGGGAGCAGGAGTAGATACGCAGTATTTT.

The J gene is TRBJ1-5, the V gene TRBV28; 7 bases match TRBD1. The CDR3 loop spans 15 amino acids. V lost 4 bases to trimming and J lost 4 bases; unmatched junction nucleotides: 7. Germline CDR1 is MDHEN and CDR2 is SYDVKM. The CDR3 spells CASSSYRGLNQPQHF. In nucleotides, the CDR3 is TGTGCCAGCAGTTCTTACAGGGGCCTTAATCAGCCCCAGCATTTT.

The chain is built from TRBV4-1 and TRBJ2-1; unclear D gene. CDR3 length: 15 residues. Trimming took off 6 bases at V and 5 bases at J, with 17 bases between the two ends. The germline V gene has CDR1 MGHRA and CDR2 YSYEKL. CDR3 nucleotide sequence: TGCGCCAGCAGAGGAGTTGTGGGCCCCGACAATGAGCAGTTCTTC. Protein sequence: CASRGVVGPDNEQFF.

In this sample, this clonotype turned up a few times. V gene TRBV7-2 combines with J gene TRBJ2-7; 7 nucleotides agree with TRBD2. The CDR3 totals 15 residues. Trimming cost V 2 bases and J 5 bases; bases outside gene matches: 9. Germline CDR1 reads SGHTA; CDR2 reads FQGNSA. The CDR3 DNA sequence: TGTGCCAGCAGCTTAATACTAGCGCCAGGCGACGAGCAGTACTTC. This encodes CASSLILAPGDEQYF.

This clonotype was detected many times. This chain joins TRBV29-1 and TRBJ2-1; tentatively, D is TRBD1 (5 bases). The CDR3 consists of 12 residues. Germline CDR1 and CDR2: SQVTM and ANQGSEA. Trimming removed 5 bases from V and 5 bases from J, with 10 bases in between. This CDR3 reads CSVSSGNNEQFF. As DNA, the CDR3 is TGCAGCGTTAGTTCAGGGAACAATGAGCAGTTCTTC.

This clonotype showed up just a few times. The J gene is TRBJ2-1, the V gene TRBV3-1; D is ambiguous. The V gene's germline CDR1 is LGHDT and CDR2 YNNKEL (reference sequence). CDR3 length: 13 amino acids. Trimming stripped 0 bases from V and 10 bases from J, with 10 bases between. The CDR3 protein is CASSQDFVAEQFF. The CDR3 bases are TGTGCCAGCAGCCAAGATTTCGTAGCAGAGCAGTTCTTC.

This clonotype was seen repeatedly, ten times or more. The chain couples TRBV28 to TRBJ2-1; 8 nucleotides line up with TRBD1. The CDR3 length is 15 residues. Germline V gives CDR1 MDHEN, CDR2 SYDVKM. Trimming took 8 bases from V and 8 from J; bases not matched to a gene: 14. The CDR3, as DNA: TGTGCCAGCCGCATCTCCAGGGGGCGGATGGATGAGCAGTTCTTC. Translating it yields CASRISRGRMDEQFF.

In this sample, this clonotype turned up many times. The CDR3 sequence is CAISETGWGSEAFF. CDR3 nucleotide sequence: TGTGCCATCAGTGAAACAGGGTGGGGATCTGAAGCTTTCTTT. The rearrangement links TRBV10-3 to TRBJ1-1, with D possibly matching TRBD1 (6 bases). This CDR3 contains 14 residues. CDR1 ENHRY and CDR2 SYGVKD come from the germline V gene. The V gene lost 3 bases and the J gene lost 6 bases, with 14 bases spanning the gap.

This clonotype was observed at least ten times. The chain uses TRBV28 and TRBJ1-2; no reliable D call. The V gene lost 3 bases and the J gene lost 8 bases, with 13 bases spanning the gap. This CDR3 spans 13 amino acids. Germline V gene data show CDR1 as MDHEN and CDR2 as SYDVKM. The CDR3 DNA is TGTGCCAGCAGTTTGATTACCGCAGAAGGCTACACCTTC. This codes for CASSLITAEGYTF.

As concerns this clonotype: Being one base from a much bigger clone, this may be a read error. The J gene is TRBJ2-2, the V gene TRBV19; perhaps D is TRBD1 or TRBD2 (5 bases each). This CDR3 comprises 16 residues. Trimming pared 5 bases from V and 0 bases from J, leaving 13 bases between. CDR1 and CDR2 (germline): LNHDA, SQIVND (reference sequence). CDR3 region: CASSGGWGANTGELFF. The CDR3, as DNA: TGTGCCAGTAGTGGGGGTTGGGGAGCGAACACCGGGGAGCTGTTTTTT.

V is TRBV27 and J is TRBJ2-1, with 15 bases fitting TRBD2. After removal of 0 bases from V and 8 bases from J, the junction contained 11 bases not matched to a gene. Germline V CDR1 and CDR2: MNHEY, SMNVEV (reference sequence). The CDR3 consists of 19 residues. The CDR3 nucleotides are TGTGCCAGCAGTTTATCGGCACACCCCGGGACTAGCGGGAGGTATGAGCAGTTCTTC. Amino acid sequence: CASSLSAHPGTSGRYEQFF.